This T cell receptor beta chain came from a study of blood T cell repertoires in COVID-19. Turning to the study itself: Italy, Spain and the United States were the sources of the convalescent and acute COVID-19 samples. From T cells, B-cell-depleted T cells, or PBMCs came the material, which was cDNA or gDNA.

Here immunoSEQ multiplex PCR was the method, and the copy in TCRdb shows in-frame clones only, minus some. Found here are a few hundred thousand clones, around nine tenths of them singletons; the top ten hold roughly 3%. Source material: peripheral blood. This TCR came from a man in his sixties with acute or convalescent COVID-19.

CDR3 protein: CATSDTGTGETDTQYF. CDR3 nucleotides: TGTGCCACCAGTGACACGGGGACAGGGGAGACAGATACGCAGTATTTT. V gene TRBV24-1 combines with J gene TRBJ2-3; 10 bases align to TRBD1. The CDR3 is made up of 16 amino acids. Germline loops: CDR1 KGHDR, CDR2 SFDVKD. After removal of 4 bases from V and 3 bases from J, the junction contained 6 bases not matched to a gene.